One and the same sample provided the 29 T cell receptor beta chains below, sequenced in a study of cytomegalovirus exposure and HLA in healthy donors. Profiling relied on immunoSEQ multiplex PCR, and the TCRdb table lists in-frame clones only, not all of them. The repertoire has tens of thousands of clones, about 94% of them found once; the top ten carry 4.4%. What was sequenced was PBMCs. Receptors originate from a man younger than 35 in good health and CMV-seropositive.

As regards this clone: The junction departs from germline at one end; a sequencing error may be responsible. This chain joins TRBV7-7 and TRBJ2-1, with 7 bases fitting TRBD2. This CDR3 has 14 amino acids. Looked up from germline, CDR1 is SSHAT and CDR2 is FNYEAQ (reference sequence). CDR3 nucleotide sequence: TGTGCTAGCAGCTCCACTAGCGCTTCGGTGGAGCAGTTCTTC. Amino acid sequence: CASSSTSASVEQFF.

V usage is TRBV9 and J usage is TRBJ2-2; 9 bases agree with TRBD2. From germline, CDR1 is SGDLS and CDR2 YYNGEE. The CDR3 spans 17 residues. V lost 0 bases to trimming and J lost 3 bases; unmatched junction nucleotides: 6. The CDR3 here is CASSVGSAGGYTGELFF. Written as DNA, the CDR3 is TGTGCCAGCAGCGTAGGTTCGGCGGGAGGGTACACCGGGGAGCTGTTTTTT.

DNA for the CDR3: TGTGCCAGCAGCTTGGACCCCGCGGGAAACATTCAGTACTTC. This codes for CASSLDPAGNIQYF. J is TRBJ2-4 and V is TRBV5-4; TRBD2 might be the D (5 bases). Germline CDR1 and CDR2: SGHNT and YYREEE (reference sequence). The CDR3 runs 14 residues. The ends were cut back, 0 bases at V and 6 bases at J, with 10 bases in the middle.

The V call is TRBV18, the J call TRBJ2-2; 8 nucleotides align to TRBD2. Trimming took 2 bases from V and 8 from J; bases not matched to a gene: 10. The length of the CDR3 is 16 residues. Germline V lookup: CDR1 KGHSH, CDR2 LQKENI. CDR3 DNA sequence: TGTGCCAGCTCACCAGAGGCGGGAGGCCGTGTGGGGGAGCTGTTTTTT. Protein sequence: CASSPEAGGRVGELFF.

V usage is TRBV4-3 and J usage is TRBJ2-7; D remains ambiguous. The length of the CDR3 is 15 residues. Between the trimmed V and J ends, which lost 0 bases and 0 bases, there was a span of 9 bases. Germline V gene sequence: CDR1 LGHNA, CDR2 YSLEER. The CDR3 region has the DNA TGCGCCAGCAGCCAAGATCCAGCTAGCTCCTACGAGCAGTACTTC. This codes for CASSQDPASSYEQYF.

This chain uses TRBV11-3 with TRBJ2-7; possible D gene TRBD2, 5 bases. With 2 bases removed from V and 0 bases from J, the gap between germline ends came to 14 bases. The CDR3 consists of 16 residues. Germline CDR1 reads SGHNT; CDR2 reads YENEEA. CDR3 protein: CASSLWESDSSYEQYF. CDR3 sequence (DNA): TGTGCCAGCAGCTTATGGGAGAGCGATAGCTCCTACGAGCAGTACTTC.

In its sample, this clone was seen once. As DNA, the CDR3 is TGTGCCAGCAGTCCGACTAGCGGGGGGGATGGAGAGACCCAGTACTTC. Translation gives CASSPTSGGDGETQYF. V usage is TRBV2 and J usage is TRBJ2-5; TRBD2 agrees at 14 bases. The length of the CDR3 is 16 residues. Germline V lookup: CDR1 SNHLY, CDR2 FYNNEI. Unmatched junction bases numbered 6, after V lost 5 bases and J lost 4 bases.

The chain is built from TRBV7-9 and TRBJ2-1; 8 positions agree with TRBD1. Trimming took 0 bases from V and 5 from J; bases not matched to a gene: 3. CDR1 and CDR2 (germline): SEHNR, FQNEAQ (reference sequence). There are 15 residues in the CDR3. The CDR3 DNA follows: TGTGCCAGCAGCTTAGCACAGGGGGTGGACAATGAGCAGTTCTTC. Translation gives CASSLAQGVDNEQFF.

The chain has TRBV28 and TRBJ1-1; D gene uncertain. Per germline, CDR1 MDHEN and CDR2 SYDVKM. This CDR3 comprises 12 residues. Between the trimmed V and J ends, which lost 2 bases and 3 bases, there was a span of 4 bases. The CDR3 DNA sequence: TGTGCCAGCAGTTTACAGGACACTGAAGCTTTCTTT. It encodes CASSLQDTEAFF.

The chain couples TRBV5-1 to TRBJ1-2; 8 positions match TRBD1. The V gene end was trimmed by 0 bases and the J gene end by 5 bases; junction bases not matched to a gene: 0. The CDR3 is 13 amino acids. Germline V gives CDR1 SGHRS, CDR2 YFSETQ. CDR3 sequence reads: CASSLDRGYGYTF. The CDR3 bases are TGCGCCAGCAGCTTGGACAGGGGGTATGGCTACACCTTC.

CDR3 amino acids: CASKDQQGTYEQYF. The DNA of the CDR3 is TGTGCCAGCAAGGACCAACAGGGCACCTACGAGCAGTACTTC. The V gene is TRBV2, the J gene TRBJ2-7, with TRBD1 as a possible D gene (6 bases). V gave up 7 bases and J gave up 2 bases, with 15 bases separating them. Germline CDR1 reads SNHLY; CDR2 reads FYNNEI. The CDR3 totals 14 residues.

The CDR3 coding sequence is TGTGCCACCGCCGGATCGGGAGGCTACACCTTC. Its protein is CATAGSGGYTF. The chain uses TRBV6-1 and TRBJ1-2; no definite D call. V lost 10 bases and J 8 bases, leaving 14 bases between the germline ends. The CDR3 has 11 residues. The germline CDR1 and CDR2 sequences are MNHNS and SASEGT.

The chain combines TRBV5-8 with TRBJ1-4; D uncertain. Germline values: CDR1 SGHTS, CDR2 YDEGEE. CDR3 size: 15 residues. V was clipped by 0 bases and J by 7 bases, with 13 bases between them. The CDR3 sequence is CASSLEVTAAEKLFF. CDR3 coding DNA: TGTGCCAGCAGCTTGGAGGTGACGGCGGCTGAAAAACTGTTTTTT.

The chain recombines TRBV5-6 with TRBJ2-3; 8 bases fit TRBD2. The V gene's germline CDR1 is SGHDT and CDR2 YYEEEE. This CDR3 is built from 15 residues. Trimming at V came to 3 bases and at J to 4 bases, leaving 7 bases not matched to a gene. The CDR3 DNA is TGTGCCAGCAGCTATAGGACTAGCCGTCCAGATACGCAGTATTTT. Its translation is CASSYRTSRPDTQYF.

The J gene is TRBJ1-2, the V gene TRBV19, with D unresolved. This CDR3 contains 14 residues. The V end lost 7 bases, the J end lost 0 bases, and 12 bases lay between the germline ends. CDR1 is LNHDA, CDR2 SQIVND, per germline (reference sequence). The CDR3 is CASNKHKTNYGYTF. The CDR3 region has the DNA TGTGCCAGTAATAAACACAAGACTAACTATGGCTACACCTTC.

The V and J genes are TRBV19 and TRBJ2-1; 8 nucleotides match TRBD1. Trimming removed 2 bases from V and 0 bases from J; junction bases left unmatched: 3. In germline, CDR1 is LNHDA, CDR2 SQIVND (reference sequence). The CDR3 spans 16 residues. For the CDR3, the DNA is TGTGCCAGTAGTATACAGGGGGCGAACTCCTACAATGAGCAGTTCTTC. Translating gives CASSIQGANSYNEQFF.

The chain uses TRBV30 and TRBJ1-1; no reliable D call. The CDR3 contains 15 residues. With 2 bases removed from V and 0 bases from J, the gap between germline ends came to 13 bases. Per germline, CDR1 GTSNPN and CDR2 SVGIG (reference sequence). CDR3 nucleotide sequence: TGTGCCTGGAGTTCGGGAGTCAGGATGAACACTGAAGCTTTCTTT. It encodes CAWSSGVRMNTEAFF.

V usage is TRBV5-8 and J usage is TRBJ2-5; D is possibly TRBD1 (6 bases). The V end lost 2 bases, the J end lost 5 bases, and 25 bases lay between the germline ends. This CDR3 region has 18 residues. Germline CDR1 and CDR2: SGHTS and YDEGEE. The CDR3 DNA reads TGTGCCAGCAGCTTAAAGTTACTAAGGATCCCGAGGGGGGAGACCCAGTACTTC. This encodes CASSLKLLRIPRGETQYF.

This chain links TRBV5-1 with TRBJ2-2, with 11 bases aligning to TRBD2. V was pared by 0 bases and J by 4 bases, with 8 bases of the junction left unmatched. The CDR3 has 18 amino acids. Per the germline V gene, CDR1 is SGHRS and CDR2 is YFSETQ. The CDR3 sequence: CASSLARLAGGTTGELFF. The CDR3 DNA reads as TGCGCCAGCAGCTTGGCCCGTCTAGCGGGAGGTACCACCGGGGAGCTGTTTTTT.

The V and J genes are TRBV14 and TRBJ1-1; possible D gene TRBD1, 5 bases. The V gene's germline CDR1 is SGHDN and CDR2 FVKESK. Trimming removed 2 bases at V and 3 bases at J, with 13 bases between. This CDR3 region has 15 residues. As DNA, the CDR3 is TGTGCCAGCAGCCAACTCCAGGGTTGGGACACTGAAGCTTTCTTT. The encoded protein is CASSQLQGWDTEAFF. Filled out from reference TRBV14 and TRBJ1-1, the complete variable domain reads EAGVTQFPSHSVIEKGQTVTLRCDPISGHDNLYWYRRVMGKEIKFLLHFVKESKQDESGMPNNRFLAERTGGTYSTLKVQPAELEDSGVYFCASSQLQGWDTEAFFGQGTRLTVV.

The chain carries TRBV30 and TRBJ2-2, with 7 bases identical to TRBD2. CDR1 is GTSNPN and CDR2 is SVGIG in the germline V gene (reference sequence). Unmatched junction bases numbered 4, after V lost 0 bases and J lost 0 bases. The CDR3 extends over 16 amino acids. The CDR3 DNA sequence: TGTGCCTGGAGTGTAGCGGGGACGGCGAACACCGGGGAGCTGTTTTTT. Translation: CAWSVAGTANTGELFF.

CDR3 region: CASSHRDRGTEAFF. DNA for the CDR3: TGCGCCAGCAGCCACCGGGACAGGGGGACTGAAGCTTTCTTT. The chain carries TRBV4-1 and TRBJ1-1; 11 bases are a match to TRBD1. This CDR3 contains 14 residues. The ends lost 3 bases at V and 5 bases at J; junction bases unmatched: 2. CDR1 is MGHRA, CDR2 YSYEKL, per germline.

Only one count was recorded for this clone. The chain has TRBV6-5 and TRBJ1-4, with D tentatively TRBD1 (5 bases). V was cut by 0 bases and J by 8 bases, with 13 bases left in between. Germline loops: CDR1 MNHEY, CDR2 SVGAGI. The CDR3 is 15 amino acids. The DNA of the CDR3 is TGTGCCAGCAGTTACTCCCTTGGGGCAGCGGAAAAACTGTTTTTT. Protein sequence: CASSYSLGAAEKLFF.

The chain links TRBV6-1 to TRBJ2-7, with a weak D call TRBD1 (5 bases). Trimming took 4 bases from V and 3 from J, leaving 7 bases between them. The CDR3 runs to 12 residues. In germline, CDR1 is MNHNS, CDR2 SASEGT. This CDR3 reads CASSATVYEQYF. The CDR3 DNA is TGTGCCAGCAGTGCGACAGTCTACGAGCAGTACTTC.

The J gene is TRBJ1-5, the V gene TRBV27; a weak D match, TRBD1 (6 bases). Germline-derived CDR1 and CDR2 are MNHEY and SMNVEV (reference sequence). This CDR3 contains 13 residues. Trimming stripped 5 bases from V and 4 bases from J, with 9 bases between. In DNA form, the CDR3 reads TGTGCCAGCAGTACAGGGCTAAATCAGCCCCAGCATTTT. It is translated as CASSTGLNQPQHF.

This rearrangement joins TRBV5-6 to TRBJ2-3; 7 nucleotides align to TRBD1. The CDR3 has 16 residues. Germline V gene lookup returns CDR1 SGHDT and CDR2 YYEEEE. Unmatched junction bases numbered 13, after V lost 4 bases and J lost 5 bases. The CDR3 spells CASSPSEGAVGDTQYF. Here the CDR3 DNA reads TGTGCCAGCAGCCCCTCTGAGGGGGCGGTTGGAGATACGCAGTATTTT.

The rearrangement joins TRBV6-6 to TRBJ2-7, with D tentatively TRBD2 (6 bases). CDR1 and CDR2 (germline): MNHNY, SVGAGI (reference sequence). The CDR3 runs to 15 residues. Trimming left V 1 base short and J 2 bases short, with 12 bases between. For the CDR3, the DNA is TGTGCCAGCAGTTACTTGGGGGGACCTACCTACGAGCAGTACTTC. Translated, it gives CASSYLGGPTYEQYF.

The chain employs TRBV4-1 and TRBJ2-7, with D maybe TRBD1 (7 bases). The CDR3 is made up of 16 amino acids. Trimming left V 1 base short and J 0 bases short, with 13 bases between. Per the germline V gene, CDR1 is MGHRA and CDR2 is YSYEKL. The CDR3 spells CASSQAAGQSSYEQYF. CDR3 sequence (DNA): TGCGCCAGCAGCCAAGCGGCGGGACAGAGCTCCTACGAGCAGTACTTC.

This chain uses TRBV11-2 with TRBJ2-1; 10 nucleotides line up with TRBD2. The J segment lost 9 bases and the V segment lost 5 bases, leaving 10 bases of the junction unmatched. The CDR3 loop spans 15 amino acids. The germline CDR1 and CDR2 sequences are SGHAT and FQNNGV. The CDR3 sequence is CASSPGIAGGIEQFF. Written as DNA, the CDR3 is TGTGCCAGCAGCCCTGGGATAGCGGGGGGTATTGAGCAGTTCTTC. Full variable domain (remainder filled in from reference TRBV11-2 and TRBJ2-1): EAGVAQSPRYKIIEKRQSVAFWCNPISGHATLYWYQQILGQGPKLLIQFQNNGVVDDSQLPKDRFSAERLKGVDSTLKIQPAKLEDSAVYLCASSPGIAGGIEQFFGPGTRLTVL.